This T cell receptor (beta chain) was found in a study of pediatric ulcerative colitis. Points from the study as a whole: Total lymphocyte DNA, not sorted subsets, was the template. In rectum, acute severe colitis had expanded clones and less diversity. A couple of rectal clonotypes were found only in ulcerative colitis patients, all of them.

This CDR3 has 15 residues. The V and J ends lost 8 bases and 2 bases, in that order; junction bases with no gene match: 8. Germline V CDR1 and CDR2: SGHTA, FQGTGA. To note about this clone: Its antigen remains unidentified.

Sequencing depth was up to 500,000 reads per sample. The repertoire was sequenced with immunoSEQ multiplex PCR; TCRdb's copy has only in-frame clones and lacks some. The sample carries approximately 9,000 clones, approximately 89% recorded once. Material for sequencing was blood. The chain carries TRBV7-3 and TRBJ2-1; 8 bases are a match to TRBD2. The sequence was collected from a girl aged 10-17 years with moderate ulcerative colitis. CDR3 in amino acids: CASGPTSATYNEQFF. As DNA, the CDR3 is TGTGCCAGCGGCCCGACTAGCGCCACCTACAATGAGCAGTTCTTC.